The rows below give T cell receptor beta chains drawn from one sample of a study of blood T cell repertoires in COVID-19. Sequencing was performed with immunoSEQ multiplex PCR; in TCRdb, only in-frame clones are kept and a portion is missing. The repertoire holds 250,000 to 300,000 clones, with 89% as singletons. Sequencing was performed on PBMCs or T cells enriched from blood (not recorded which). These receptors all stem from a woman aged 55 to 70 who had recovered from COVID-19. Each CDR3 is given with its conserved first and last residue. D genes are given only for firm matches. The size field is filled for only some rows; it gives once, few, many or a size class.

size	D	V	J	DNA	CDR3
NA	TRBD2	TRBV5-1	TRBJ2-1	TGCGCCAGCAGGGTAGCGGGAGGGCCTCGGAATGAGCAGTTCTTC	CASRVAGGPRNEQFF
NA	TRBD2	TRBV10-1	TRBJ2-3	TGCGCCAGCAGTGAGTCCGGTTGGCGGGGGGGCCCAGATACGCAGTATTTT	CASSESGWRGGPDTQYF
NA	NA	TRBV28	TRBJ1-3	TGTGCCAGCTTAGAGGCGCTCTCTGGAAACACCATATATTTT	CASLEALSGNTIYF
NA	NA	TRBV19	TRBJ2-3	TGTGCCAGTAGCGCCGAGACAACTAGCACAGATACGCAGTATTTT	CASSAETTSTDTQYF
NA	NA	TRBV7-2	TRBJ2-3	TGTGCCAGCAGCTGGTTACGGGGGGCTAGCACAGATACGCAGTATTTT	CASSWLRGASTDTQYF
NA	NA	TRBV11-3	TRBJ2-3	TGTGCCAGCAGCTTAGACGCAGATACGCAGTATTTT	CASSLDADTQYF
NA	TRBD2	TRBV6-1	TRBJ2-3	TGTGCCAGCAGTGCTAGCGGGGGGGGGATCGGCTCCCCTAGCACAGATACGCAGTATTTT	CASSASGGGIGSPSTDTQYF
NA	NA	TRBV24-1	TRBJ2-1	TGTGCCACCAGTGATTATCGAAGGGGCAGCTCTAATGAGCAGTTCTTC	CATSDYRRGSSNEQFF
NA	NA	TRBV27	TRBJ1-1	TGTGCCAGCAGAGCCCGTGGGGGGGGAGCTTTCTTT	CASRARGGGAFF
NA	TRBD2	TRBV28	TRBJ2-7	TGTGCCAGCAGTTCCCCTGTGAGCGGGAGTTCCTACGAGCAGTACTTC	CASSSPVSGSSYEQYF
NA	TRBD2	TRBV7-9	TRBJ2-1	TGTGCCAGCAGCTCCCGAACTAGCGTAATCAATGAGCAGTTCTTC	CASSSRTSVINEQFF
NA	TRBD2	TRBV27	TRBJ2-1	TGTGCCAGCAGTCCGTTGACTAGCGGGAGAGTGGGGCAGTTCTTC	CASSPLTSGRVGQFF
NA	NA	TRBV28	TRBJ1-1	TGTGCCAGCAGTCCTTCCCTGGCCAGGGAGGAAGGTAGGACTTTCTTT	CASSPSLAREEGRTFF
NA	NA	TRBV7-9	TRBJ1-3	TGTGCCAGCAGCTTTGGGACATACCGCTCTGGAAACACCATATATTTT	CASSFGTYRSGNTIYF
NA	NA	TRBV27	TRBJ1-1	TGTGCCAGCATGGAGGGGCTATGGTTCTCTGAAGCTTTCTTT	CASMEGLWFSEAFF
NA	NA	TRBV5-4	TRBJ2-7	TGTGCCAGCAGCCCCGGGGTACGAAATCGCTACGAGCAGTACTTC	CASSPGVRNRYEQYF
NA	TRBD2	TRBV12-5	TRBJ2-2	TGTGCTAGTGATTCCTCGACCGGGACTAGCGGGAGGGCCAGAACCGGGGAGCTGTTTTTT	CASDSSTGTSGRARTGELFF
NA	NA	TRBV5-1	TRBJ2-4	TGCGCCAGCAGCTTCGGGACTGGGATTCAGTACTTC	CASSFGTGIQYF
NA	TRBD2	TRBV7-6	TRBJ2-5	TGTGCCAGCAGCTTAGGGACTAGCGGGGGAGGGGAGACCCAGTACTTC	CASSLGTSGGGETQYF
NA	NA	TRBV5-1	TRBJ2-1	TGCGCCAGCAGCTTAGGGACTGCTAATGAGCAGTTCTTC	CASSLGTANEQFF
NA	TRBD2	TRBV11-3	TRBJ2-2	TGTGCCAGCAGCTCTACCGGGACTAGCCTAACCGGGGAGCTGTTTTTT	CASSSTGTSLTGELFF
NA	NA	TRBV2	TRBJ1-3	TGTGCCAGCAGGGTTAACTCGCTAACTGGAAACACCATATATTTT	CASRVNSLTGNTIYF
NA	TRBD2	TRBV28	TRBJ2-4	TGTGCCAGCACCAGCGGGGGGGCCGCGGACAAAAACATTCAGTACTTC	CASTSGGAADKNIQYF
NA	NA	TRBV5-4	TRBJ1-1	TGTGCCAGCAGCTTGGGGGGACAACAGAACACTGAAGCTTTCTTT	CASSLGGQQNTEAFF
NA	TRBD1	TRBV30	TRBJ1-1	TGTGCCTGGAGTGTACTTACAGGGGGCACTGAAGCTTTCTTT	CAWSVLTGGTEAFF
NA	NA	TRBV28	TRBJ2-7	TGTGCCAGCAGTTTACTAGCGCTGAGCTCCTACGAGCAGTACTTC	CASSLLALSSYEQYF
few	NA	TRBV5-1	TRBJ2-7	TGCGCCAGCAGTATGGAGGGCTACGAGCAGTACTTC	CASSMEGYEQYF
NA	TRBD1	TRBV10-2	TRBJ1-6	TGCGCCAGCAGAAAGACAGGGGGCCATCGAGAATCACCCCTCCACTTT	CASRKTGGHRESPLHF
NA	TRBD1	TRBV6-5	TRBJ1-1	TGTGCCAGCAAGCGGACAGGGGAAAACACTGAAGCTTTCTTT	CASKRTGENTEAFF
NA	NA	TRBV28	TRBJ1-3	TGTGCCAGCAGTTTTTCCGGGTTGTCCTCTGGAAACACCATATATTTT	CASSFSGLSSGNTIYF
NA	NA	TRBV12-3/TRBV12-4	TRBJ1-1	TGTGCCAGCAGTCGGGAAAACACTGAAGCTTTCTTT	CASSRENTEAFF
NA	NA	TRBV28	TRBJ1-5	TGTGCCAGCAGCACAGTACCTTTTAGCAATCAGCCCCAGCATTTT	CASSTVPFSNQPQHF
once	NA	TRBV28	TRBJ1-5	TGTGCCAGCAGGGGGACACGCAATCAGCCCCAGCATTTT	CASRGTRNQPQHF
NA	TRBD1	TRBV5-1	TRBJ1-3	TGCGCCAGCAGCCCCCGTCAGACAGGGGGCTCTGGAAACACCATATATTTT	CASSPRQTGGSGNTIYF
NA	TRBD2	TRBV28	TRBJ2-7	TGTGCCAGCAGTTTAGCCGGGACTAGTTCCTACGAGCAGTACTTC	CASSLAGTSSYEQYF
NA	NA	TRBV18	TRBJ1-3	TGTGCCAGCTCACCGGGGAGGGGTTTCGGAAACACCATATATTTT	CASSPGRGFGNTIYF
NA	NA	TRBV28	TRBJ1-2	TGTGCCAGCAGTCTGGCAGATCACTATGGCTACACCTTC	CASSLADHYGYTF
NA	NA	TRBV5-1	TRBJ2-5	TGCGCCAGCAGCTTGGGGGGACCAGGGGTAGAGACCCAGTACTTC	CASSLGGPGVETQYF
NA	NA	TRBV9	TRBJ1-5	TGTGCCAGCAGCGTACCGCGAGTCGGGAGTCTGGCTTATAGCAATCAGCCCCAGCATTTT	CASSVPRVGSLAYSNQPQHF
NA	TRBD1	TRBV28	TRBJ2-7	TGTGCCAGCAGTTTCCCGGGACAGGGGGCGAGAGAGCAGTACTTC	CASSFPGQGAREQYF
NA	NA	TRBV5-1	TRBJ1-1	TGCGCCAGCAGCTTTGTACAGAACACTGAAGCTTTCTTT	CASSFVQNTEAFF
NA	TRBD1	TRBV18	TRBJ1-2	TGTGCCAGCTCACAGACAGGGAGTGGCTACACCTTC	CASSQTGSGYTF
few	TRBD1	TRBV10-3	TRBJ1-2	TGTGCCATCACCCCGGGTGGACAGGACGTCGCGCTCGACTATGGCTACACCTTC	CAITPGGQDVALDYGYTF
NA	TRBD2	TRBV5-1	TRBJ2-1	TGCGCCAGCAGCCCAGGGACTAGCGGCAATGAGCAGTTCTTC	CASSPGTSGNEQFF
NA	NA	TRBV6-2/TRBV6-3	TRBJ2-3	TGTGCCAGCAGTAGCGGACCGCCCCGGGATACGCAGTATTTT	CASSSGPPRDTQYF
NA	NA	TRBV7-2	TRBJ2-7	TGTGCCAGCAGCCCAAGGGGCTTAGCGGAGTACGAGCAGTACTTC	CASSPRGLAEYEQYF
NA	TRBD1	TRBV28	TRBJ1-6	TGTGCCAGCAGAGGCGGGACAGTAGATTCACCCCTCCACTTT	CASRGGTVDSPLHF
NA	NA	TRBV28	TRBJ2-7	TGTGCCAGCAGTTTGGGGGGTACCTACGAGCAGTACTTC	CASSLGGTYEQYF
NA	NA	TRBV7-6	TRBJ2-1	TGTGCCAGCAGCTTGGGACTCTCCAATGAGCAGTTCTTC	CASSLGLSNEQFF
NA	NA	TRBV10-3	TRBJ2-5	TGTGCCATCGGGGGGATGGAGAGTGGCTCGATGGGAGATGGGACCCAGTACTTC	CAIGGMESGSMGDGTQYF
few	TRBD1	TRBV4-1	TRBJ1-5	TGCGCCAGCAGCCATCCCCCCGACGGGACAGGGAATAGCAATCAGCCCCAGCATTTT	CASSHPPDGTGNSNQPQHF
NA	NA	TRBV27	TRBJ2-7	TGTGCCAGCAGTTCTACAGGGAACTCCTACGAGCAGTACTTC	CASSSTGNSYEQYF